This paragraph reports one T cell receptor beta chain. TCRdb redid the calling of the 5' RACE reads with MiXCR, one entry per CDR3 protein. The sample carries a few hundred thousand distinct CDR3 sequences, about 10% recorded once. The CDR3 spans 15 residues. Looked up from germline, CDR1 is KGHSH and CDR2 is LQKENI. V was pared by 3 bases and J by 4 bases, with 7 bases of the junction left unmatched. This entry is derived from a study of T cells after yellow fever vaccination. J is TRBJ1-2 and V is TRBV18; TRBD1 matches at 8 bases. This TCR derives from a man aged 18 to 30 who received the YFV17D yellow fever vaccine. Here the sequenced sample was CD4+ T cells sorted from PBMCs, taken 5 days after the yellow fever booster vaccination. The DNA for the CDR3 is TGTGCCAGCTCACCGACAGGGGCCTATAGCTATGGCTACACCTTC. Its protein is CASSPTGAYSYGYTF.